Described below is a single T cell receptor beta chain sequence and its context. The data belong to a study of blood T cell repertoires in COVID-19. About the research overall: There were acute and convalescent COVID-19 samples, and they came from the United States, Italy and Spain. From T cells, B-cell-depleted T cells, or PBMCs came the material, which was cDNA or gDNA.

CDR3 length: 14 amino acids. CDR1 and CDR2 from the germline V gene are SGHRS and YFSETQ. V was cut by 6 bases and J by 2 bases, with 13 bases left in between. Source study methods: Amplification from reference gene primers served as the basis for estimated nucleated cell counts. Measured with immunoSEQ multiplex PCR; TCRdb has only the in-frame clones, and not every one. V and J calls and clone size come straight from that table; D and trimming were deduced from the DNA. The sample lists roughly 260,000 clones, 80% to 90% occurring once. The receptor was isolated from a woman aged 40 to 50 with acute or convalescent COVID-19. The V and J genes are TRBV5-1 and TRBJ2-3; no clear D. The sequenced material came from peripheral blood. CDR3 region: CASNLEVATDTQYF. The CDR3 bases are TGCGCCAGCAATCTTGAGGTTGCCACAGATACGCAGTATTTT.